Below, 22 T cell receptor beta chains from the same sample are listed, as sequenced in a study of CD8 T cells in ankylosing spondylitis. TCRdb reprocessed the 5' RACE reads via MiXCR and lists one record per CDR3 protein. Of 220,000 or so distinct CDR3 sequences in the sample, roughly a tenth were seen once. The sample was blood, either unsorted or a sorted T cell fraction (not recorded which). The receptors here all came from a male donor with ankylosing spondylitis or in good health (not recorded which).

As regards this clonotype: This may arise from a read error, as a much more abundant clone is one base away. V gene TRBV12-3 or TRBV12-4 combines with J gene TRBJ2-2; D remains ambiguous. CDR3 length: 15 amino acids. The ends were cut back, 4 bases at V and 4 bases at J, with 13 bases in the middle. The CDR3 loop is CASSSGSLLTGELFF. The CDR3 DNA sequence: TGTGCCAGCAGTTCGGGCAGCTTACTCACCGGGGAGCTGTTTTTT.

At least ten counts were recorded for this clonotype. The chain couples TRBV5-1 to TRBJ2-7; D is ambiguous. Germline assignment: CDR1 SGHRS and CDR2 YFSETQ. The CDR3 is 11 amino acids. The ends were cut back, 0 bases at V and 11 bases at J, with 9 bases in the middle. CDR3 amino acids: CASSLEGTEYF. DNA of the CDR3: TGCGCCAGCAGCTTGGAGGGTACGGAGTACTTC.

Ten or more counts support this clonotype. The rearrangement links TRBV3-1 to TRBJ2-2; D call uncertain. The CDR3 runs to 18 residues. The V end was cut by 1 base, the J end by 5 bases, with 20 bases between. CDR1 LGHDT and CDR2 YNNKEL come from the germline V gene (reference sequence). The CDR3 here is CASSQGWVLRNRTGELFF. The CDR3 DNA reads TGTGCCAGCAGCCAAGGATGGGTTCTGCGGAATAGGACCGGGGAGCTGTTTTTT.

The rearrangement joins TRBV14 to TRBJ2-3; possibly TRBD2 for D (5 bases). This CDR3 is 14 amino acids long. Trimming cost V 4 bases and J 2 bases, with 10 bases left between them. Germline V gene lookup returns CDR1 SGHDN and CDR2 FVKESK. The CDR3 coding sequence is TGTGCCAGCAGCCGAGGGCTCAACACAGATACGCAGTATTTT. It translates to CASSRGLNTDTQYF.

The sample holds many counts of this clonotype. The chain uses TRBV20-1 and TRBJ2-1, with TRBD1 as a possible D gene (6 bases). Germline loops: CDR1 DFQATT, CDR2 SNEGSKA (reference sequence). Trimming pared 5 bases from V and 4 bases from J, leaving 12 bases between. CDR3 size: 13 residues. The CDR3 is CSALGDTYNEQFF. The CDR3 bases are TGCAGTGCTCTAGGGGACACATACAATGAGCAGTTCTTC.

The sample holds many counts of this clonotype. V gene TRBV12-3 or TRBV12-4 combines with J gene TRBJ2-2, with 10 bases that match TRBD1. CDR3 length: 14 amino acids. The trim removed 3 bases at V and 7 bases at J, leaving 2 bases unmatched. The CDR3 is CASSFGTGVGELFF. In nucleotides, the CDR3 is TGTGCCAGCAGTTTCGGGACAGGGGTCGGGGAGCTGTTTTTT.

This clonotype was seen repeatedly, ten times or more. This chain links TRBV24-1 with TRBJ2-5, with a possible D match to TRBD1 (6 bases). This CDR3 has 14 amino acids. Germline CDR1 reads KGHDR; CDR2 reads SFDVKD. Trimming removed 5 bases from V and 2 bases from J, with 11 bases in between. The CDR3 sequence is CATSGRQVQETQYF. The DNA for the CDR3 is TGTGCCACCAGTGGGCGACAGGTGCAAGAGACCCAGTACTTC.

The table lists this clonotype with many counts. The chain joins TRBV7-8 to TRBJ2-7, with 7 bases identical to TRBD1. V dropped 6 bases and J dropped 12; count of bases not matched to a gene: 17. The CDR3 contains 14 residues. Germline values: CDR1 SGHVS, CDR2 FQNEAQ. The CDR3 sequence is CASSPQTGTEVWYF. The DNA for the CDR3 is TGTGCCAGCAGTCCCCAGACGGGGACAGAAGTGTGGTACTTC.

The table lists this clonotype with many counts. CDR3 loop: CASSVAGGAGGYTF. Here the CDR3 DNA reads TGTGCCAGCAGCGTAGCAGGGGGCGCTGGAGGCTACACCTTC. This chain connects TRBV9 to TRBJ1-2; 8 bases map to TRBD1. The CDR3 sequence is 14 residues long. Germline V gene data show CDR1 as SGDLS and CDR2 as YYNGEE. V shed 0 bases, J shed 8 bases, and the junction held 6 bases outside the gene matches.

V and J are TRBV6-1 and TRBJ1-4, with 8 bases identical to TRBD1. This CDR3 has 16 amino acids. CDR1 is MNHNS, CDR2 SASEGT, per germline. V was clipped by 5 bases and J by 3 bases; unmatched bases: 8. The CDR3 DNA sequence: TGTGCCAGCAGTAGCGGACAGGGTTCGGCTAATGAAAAACTGTTTTTT. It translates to CASSSGQGSANEKLFF.

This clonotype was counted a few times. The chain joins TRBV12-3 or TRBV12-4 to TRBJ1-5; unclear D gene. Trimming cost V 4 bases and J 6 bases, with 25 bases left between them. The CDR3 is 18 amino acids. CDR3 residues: CASSSHREGGPTGQPQHF. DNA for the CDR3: TGTGCCAGCAGTTCTCATCGGGAGGGAGGGCCGACGGGTCAGCCCCAGCATTTT.

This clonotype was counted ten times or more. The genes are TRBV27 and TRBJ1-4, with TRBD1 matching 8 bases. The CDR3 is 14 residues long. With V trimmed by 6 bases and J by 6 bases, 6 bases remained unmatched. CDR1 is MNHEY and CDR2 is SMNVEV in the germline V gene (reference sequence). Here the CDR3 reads CASRGDRRYEKLFF. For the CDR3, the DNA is TGTGCCAGCAGGGGGGACAGGCGATATGAAAAACTGTTTTTT.

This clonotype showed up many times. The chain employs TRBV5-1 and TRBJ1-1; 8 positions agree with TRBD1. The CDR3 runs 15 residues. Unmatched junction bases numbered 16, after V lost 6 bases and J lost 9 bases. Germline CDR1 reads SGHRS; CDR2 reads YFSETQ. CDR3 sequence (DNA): TGCGCCAGCATCAGTCAGGACAGGGAGTGGAATAAAGCTTTCTTT. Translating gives CASISQDREWNKAFF. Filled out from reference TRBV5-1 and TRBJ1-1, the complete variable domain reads KAGVTQTPRYLIKTRGQQVTLSCSPISGHRSVSWYQQTPGQGLQFLFEYFSETQRNKGNFPGRFSGRQFSNSRSEMNVSTLELGDSALYLCASISQDREWNKAFFGQGTRLTVV.

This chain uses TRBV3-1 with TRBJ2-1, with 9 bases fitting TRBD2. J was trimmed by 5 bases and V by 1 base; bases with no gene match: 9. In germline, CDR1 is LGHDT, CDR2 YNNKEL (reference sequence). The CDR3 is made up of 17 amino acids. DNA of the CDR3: TGTGCCAGCAGCCAAGGGACTAGCGTGGGGTCCGACAATGAGCAGTTCTTC. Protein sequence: CASSQGTSVGSDNEQFF.

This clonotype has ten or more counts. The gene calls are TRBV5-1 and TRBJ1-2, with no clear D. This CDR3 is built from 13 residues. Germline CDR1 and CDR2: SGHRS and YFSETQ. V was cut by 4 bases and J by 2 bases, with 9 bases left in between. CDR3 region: CASSPLRNYGYTF. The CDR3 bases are TGCGCCAGCAGCCCCCTCAGGAACTATGGCTACACCTTC.

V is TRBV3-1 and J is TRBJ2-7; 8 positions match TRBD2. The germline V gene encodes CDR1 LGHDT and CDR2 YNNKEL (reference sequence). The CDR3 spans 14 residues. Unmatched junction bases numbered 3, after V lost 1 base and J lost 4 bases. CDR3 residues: CASSQAGGLYEQYF. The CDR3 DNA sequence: TGTGCCAGCAGCCAAGCGGGGGGGCTTTACGAGCAGTACTTC.

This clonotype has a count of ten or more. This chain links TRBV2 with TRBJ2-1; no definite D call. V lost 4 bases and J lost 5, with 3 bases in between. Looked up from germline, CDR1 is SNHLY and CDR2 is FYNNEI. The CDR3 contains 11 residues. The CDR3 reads CASSVNNEQFF. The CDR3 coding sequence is TGTGCCAGCAGTGTAAACAATGAGCAGTTCTTC.

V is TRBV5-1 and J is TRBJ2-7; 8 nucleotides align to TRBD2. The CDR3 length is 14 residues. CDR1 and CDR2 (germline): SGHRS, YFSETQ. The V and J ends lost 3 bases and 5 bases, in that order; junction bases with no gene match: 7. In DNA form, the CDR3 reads TGCGCCAGCAGCTCCGACGGGGGGGAACACGAGCAGTACTTC. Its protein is CASSSDGGEHEQYF.

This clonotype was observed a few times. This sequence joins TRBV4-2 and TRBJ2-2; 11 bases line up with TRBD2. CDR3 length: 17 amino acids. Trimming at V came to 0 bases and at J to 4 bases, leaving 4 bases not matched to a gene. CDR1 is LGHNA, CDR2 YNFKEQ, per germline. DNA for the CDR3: TGTGCCAGCAGCCAAGAAACGACTAGCGGGGCCACCGGGGAGCTGTTTTTT. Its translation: CASSQETTSGATGELFF.

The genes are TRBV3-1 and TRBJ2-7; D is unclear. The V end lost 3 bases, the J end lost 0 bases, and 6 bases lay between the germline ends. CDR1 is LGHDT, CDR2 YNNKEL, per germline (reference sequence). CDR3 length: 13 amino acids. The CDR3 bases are TGTGCCAGCAGCCAGTCGATCTCCTACGAGCAGTACTTC. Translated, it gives CASSQSISYEQYF.

CDR3: CSARDLDEQYF. The CDR3 nucleotides read TGCAGTGCTAGAGATCTCGACGAGCAGTACTTC. The chain carries TRBV20-1 and TRBJ2-7; D unresolved. The CDR3 spans 11 residues. CDR1 DFQATT and CDR2 SNEGSKA come from the germline V gene (reference sequence). V lost 0 bases and J lost 5, with 5 bases in between.

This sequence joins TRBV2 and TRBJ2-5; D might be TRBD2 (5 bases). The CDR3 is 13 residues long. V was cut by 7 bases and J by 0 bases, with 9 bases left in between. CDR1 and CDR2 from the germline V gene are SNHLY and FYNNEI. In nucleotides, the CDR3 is TGTGCCAGCACCACGGGGTACCAAGAGACCCAGTACTTC. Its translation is CASTTGYQETQYF. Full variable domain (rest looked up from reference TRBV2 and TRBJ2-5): EPEVTQTPSHQVTQMGQEVILRCVPISNHLYFYWYRQILGQKVEFLVSFYNNEISEKSEIFDDQFSVERPDGSNFTLKIRSTKLEDSAMYFCASTTGYQETQYFGPGTRLLVL.